Below, one TCR beta chain is given with its context. The target antigen is unknown. Trimming cost V 0 bases and J 13 bases, with 0 bases left between them. Germline CDR1 and CDR2: SNHLY and FYNNEI. The CDR3 loop spans 8 amino acids. This specimen comes from a study of CD8 T cell repertoires and HIV-1 epitope variants. Study overall: T cells were stimulated with Twenty-five Gag and Nef peptides separately. Enriched T cells were co-cultured with equal numbers of autologous T cell-negative antigen-presenting cells. IL-2, IL-7 and IL-15 were added on days 3 and 7 of roughly nine-day cultures. General study points: Of fewer than 10 antigen-specific beta clonotypes, five to seven appeared to cross-react with escape variants.

Sequenced by immunoSEQ multiplex PCR; TCRdb stores in-frame clones only, minus some. The data hold about 7,000 clones, with 60% to 75% observed a single time. V and J are TRBV2 and TRBJ1-1; D is ambiguous. This receptor was identified in a male donor with HIV. The sequencing sample was made of cultured CD8+ T cells derived from PBMCs. CDR3 loop: CASSEAFF. The CDR3 DNA follows: TGTGCCAGCAGTGAAGCTTTCTTT.